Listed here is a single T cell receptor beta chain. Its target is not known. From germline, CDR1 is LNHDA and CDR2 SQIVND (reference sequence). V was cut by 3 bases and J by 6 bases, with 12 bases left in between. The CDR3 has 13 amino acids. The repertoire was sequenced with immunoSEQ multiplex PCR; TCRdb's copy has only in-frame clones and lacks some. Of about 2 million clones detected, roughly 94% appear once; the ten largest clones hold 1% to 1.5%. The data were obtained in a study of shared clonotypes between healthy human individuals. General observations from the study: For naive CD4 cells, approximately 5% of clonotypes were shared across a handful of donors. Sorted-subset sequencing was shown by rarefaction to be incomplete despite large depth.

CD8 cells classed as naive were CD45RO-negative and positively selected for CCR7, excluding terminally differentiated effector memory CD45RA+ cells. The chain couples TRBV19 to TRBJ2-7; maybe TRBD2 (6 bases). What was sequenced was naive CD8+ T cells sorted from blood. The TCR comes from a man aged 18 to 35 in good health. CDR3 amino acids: CASSMGGFGEQYF. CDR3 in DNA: TGTGCCAGTAGTATGGGAGGTTTTGGCGAGCAGTACTTC. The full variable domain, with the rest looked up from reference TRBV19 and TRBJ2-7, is DGGITQSPKYLFRKEGQNVTLSCEQNLNHDAMYWYRQDPGQGLRLIYYSQIVNDFQKGDIAEGYSVSREKKESFPLTVTSAQKNPTAFYLCASSMGGFGEQYFGPGTRLTVT.